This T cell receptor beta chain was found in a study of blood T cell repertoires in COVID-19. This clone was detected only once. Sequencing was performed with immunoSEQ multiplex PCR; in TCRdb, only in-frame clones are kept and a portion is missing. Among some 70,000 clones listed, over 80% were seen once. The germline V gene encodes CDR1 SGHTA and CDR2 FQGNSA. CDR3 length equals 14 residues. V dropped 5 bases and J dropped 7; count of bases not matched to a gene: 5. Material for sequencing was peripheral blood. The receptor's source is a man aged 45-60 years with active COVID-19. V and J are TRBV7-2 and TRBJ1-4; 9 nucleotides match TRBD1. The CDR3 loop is CASSPRQGGEKLFF. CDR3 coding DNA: TGTGCCAGCAGCCCCCGACAGGGGGGTGAAAAACTGTTTTTT.